Below are 32 T cell receptor beta chains sequenced from a single sample in a study of T cell changes during pregnancy in multiple sclerosis. Libraries were prepared by immunoSEQ multiplex PCR; TCRdb keeps only in-frame clonotypes and omits some of them. The sample shows 30,000 to 40,000 clones, roughly 89% of them seen only once. Source: CD8+ T cells from peripheral blood mononuclear cells, taken before pregnancy. The origin of the receptors is a female donor with multiple sclerosis, enrolled in a pregnancy study.

The V call is TRBV6-1, the J call TRBJ2-7; D is possibly TRBD2 (6 bases). The ends were cut back, 0 bases at V and 1 base at J, with 7 bases in the middle. CDR3 length equals 14 residues. Germline CDR1 and CDR2: MNHNS and SASEGT. The CDR3 DNA is TGTGCCAGCAGTGAAGCGGGAGGATCCTACGAGCAGTACTTC. Encoded protein: CASSEAGGSYEQYF.

This clone has only one observation. J is TRBJ1-1 and V is TRBV11-2; 7 positions agree with TRBD1. CDR1 is SGHAT and CDR2 is FQNNGV in the germline V gene. The CDR3 has 15 residues. V shed 1 base, J shed 3 bases, and the junction held 5 bases outside the gene matches. In DNA, the CDR3 is TGTGCCAGCAGCTTAGTCCGACAGGGAGACACTGAAGCTTTCTTT. Translating it yields CASSLVRQGDTEAFF.

This clone was seen once. The chain has TRBV29-1 and TRBJ2-1; possible D gene TRBD1, 5 bases. The length of the CDR3 is 12 residues. Germline CDR1 SQVTM, CDR2 ANQGSEA. The V gene lost 6 bases and the J gene lost 4 bases, with 10 bases spanning the gap. CDR3: CSVDTGYNEQFF. For the CDR3, the DNA is TGCAGCGTCGATACAGGATACAATGAGCAGTTCTTC.

V gene TRBV11-2 combines with J gene TRBJ2-5; 8 bases match TRBD1. CDR3 length equals 15 residues. From germline, CDR1 is SGHAT and CDR2 FQNNGV. J gave up 5 bases and V 5 bases, and 10 bases lay outside the gene matches. The CDR3 reads CASSRWTGKAETQYF. The CDR3 DNA reads TGTGCCAGCAGCAGATGGACAGGGAAGGCGGAGACCCAGTACTTC.

The J gene is TRBJ2-2, the V gene TRBV5-8, with D hard to call. In germline, CDR1 is SGHTS, CDR2 YDEGEE. This CDR3 comprises 15 residues. V lost 1 base to trimming and J lost 4 bases, with 11 bases between them. The CDR3 DNA reads as TGTGCCAGCAGCTTGAATGGGCACGGCACCGGGGAGCTGTTTTTT. This codes for CASSLNGHGTGELFF.

The chain is built from TRBV19 and TRBJ1-1; the D gene is possibly TRBD1 (5 bases). The CDR3 has 14 residues. Germline CDR1 and CDR2: LNHDA and SQIVND (reference sequence). The V end lost 7 bases, the J end lost 4 bases, and 16 bases lay between the germline ends. The DNA of the CDR3 is TGTGCCAGTAAGCTATTAACAGGTGCCACTGAAGCTTTCTTT. It codes for CASKLLTGATEAFF. Full variable domain (missing parts from reference TRBV19 and TRBJ1-1): DGGITQSPKYLFRKEGQNVTLSCEQNLNHDAMYWYRQDPGQGLRLIYYSQIVNDFQKGDIAEGYSVSREKKESFPLTVTSAQKNPTAFYLCASKLLTGATEAFFGQGTRLTVV.

The DNA of the CDR3 is TGTGCCAGCAGCTTAGTCGGGGGAAGCTACGAGCAGTACTTC. Translation gives CASSLVGGSYEQYF. This chain connects TRBV7-9 to TRBJ2-7, with D perhaps matching TRBD2 (6 bases). The CDR3 loop spans 14 amino acids. Per germline, CDR1 SEHNR and CDR2 FQNEAQ (reference sequence). V was trimmed by 1 base and J by 3 bases, leaving 10 bases between them.

The V and J genes are TRBV6-1 and TRBJ1-1; D possibly corresponds to TRBD1 (6 bases). The CDR3 runs 15 residues. Deletions cut 6 bases from V and 1 base from J, with 15 bases between. Germline assignment: CDR1 MNHNS and CDR2 SASEGT. CDR3: CASRAVTGWNTEAFF. The CDR3 coding sequence is TGTGCCAGCAGGGCCGTAACAGGGTGGAACACTGAAGCTTTCTTT.

V usage is TRBV14 and J usage is TRBJ2-1; 7 bases are a match to TRBD2. Germline V gene sequence: CDR1 SGHDN, CDR2 FVKESK. V lost 2 bases, J lost 8 bases, and 9 bases stayed unmatched. The CDR3 totals 15 residues. This chain's CDR3 is CASSQWGGEEHEQFF. As DNA, the CDR3 is TGTGCCAGCAGCCAATGGGGGGGAGAGGAACATGAGCAGTTCTTC. Full variable domain (remainder filled in from reference TRBV14 and TRBJ2-1): EAGVTQFPSHSVIEKGQTVTLRCDPISGHDNLYWYRRVMGKEIKFLLHFVKESKQDESGMPNNRFLAERTGGTYSTLKVQPAELEDSGVYFCASSQWGGEEHEQFFGPGTRLTVL.

The rearrangement links TRBV7-7 to TRBJ1-1; D is perhaps TRBD1 (6 bases). The CDR3 spans 13 residues. CDR1 SSHAT and CDR2 FNYEAQ come from the germline V gene (reference sequence). Trimming took 5 bases from V and 9 from J, leaving 16 bases between them. The CDR3 reads CASSQGPTTQAFF. DNA of the CDR3: TGTGCCAGCAGCCAGGGGCCCACCACCCAAGCTTTCTTT. The variable domain in full, with the rest retrieved from reference TRBV7-7 and TRBJ1-1, is GAGVSQSPRYKVTKRGQDVTLRCDPISSHATLYWYQQALGQGPEFLTYFNYEAQPDKSGLPSDRFSAERPEGSISTLTIQRTEQRDSAMYRCASSQGPTTQAFFGQGTRLTVV.

The chain couples TRBV10-3 to TRBJ1-1; 8 bases are a match to TRBD1. The germline gives CDR1 ENHRY, CDR2 SYGVKD. The CDR3 spans 15 residues. J gave up 1 base and V 6 bases, and 7 bases lay outside the gene matches. CDR3 in amino acids: CAIREPTGANTEAFF. CDR3 in DNA: TGTGCCATCAGAGAACCGACAGGGGCGAACACTGAAGCTTTCTTT.

V is TRBV5-6 and J is TRBJ2-7, with 7 bases matching TRBD1. There are 14 residues in the CDR3. Germline trimming cut 2 bases from V and 1 base from J; bases unmatched to any gene: 3. Germline CDR1 SGHDT, CDR2 YYEEEE. CDR3 bases: TGTGCCAGCAGCTTCCGGGACAGATCCTACGAGCAGTACTTC. Translated: CASSFRDRSYEQYF.

This clone was observed a single time. As DNA, the CDR3 is TGTGCCAGCAGTACTGACAGGGGGCACGAGCAGTACTTC. This codes for CASSTDRGHEQYF. The chain recombines TRBV28 with TRBJ2-7; the match to TRBD1 covers 10 bases. The junction had 3 bases not matched to a gene; V was cut back by 5 bases and J by 5 bases. The CDR3 loop spans 13 amino acids. CDR1 and CDR2 from the germline V gene are MDHEN and SYDVKM.

The rearrangement joins TRBV7-9 to TRBJ2-1, with 8 bases identical to TRBD1. The CDR3 has 16 residues. CDR1 and CDR2 (germline): SEHNR, FQNEAQ (reference sequence). The junction had 14 bases not matched to a gene; V was cut back by 5 bases and J by 8 bases. The chain's CDR3 is CASSPTLQGAGHEQFF. The CDR3 nucleotides are TGTGCCAGCAGCCCGACTCTCCAGGGGGCCGGCCATGAGCAGTTCTTC. The full variable domain, completed using reference TRBV7-9 and TRBJ2-1, is DTGVSQNPRHKITKRGQNVTFRCDPISEHNRLYWYRQTLGQGPEFLTYFQNEAQLEKSRLLSDRFSAERPKGSFSTLEIQRTEQGDSAMYLCASSPTLQGAGHEQFFGPGTRLTVL.

The chain links TRBV29-1 to TRBJ2-7, with 10 bases identical to TRBD2. V lost 4 bases and J lost 5; bases outside the gene matches: 14. Germline values: CDR1 SQVTM, CDR2 ANQGSEA. CDR3 size: 16 residues. The CDR3 spells CSVVRTLAGVWDEQYF. The CDR3 DNA follows: TGCAGCGTTGTGCGAACCCTAGCGGGAGTTTGGGACGAGCAGTACTTC.

The chain carries TRBV7-2 and TRBJ1-2, with D perhaps TRBD1 (5 bases). This CDR3 region has 14 residues. In germline, CDR1 is SGHTA, CDR2 FQGNSA. V lost 1 base and J lost 8, with 14 bases in between. The CDR3 region has the DNA TGTGCCAGCAGCTTAGTGGGGGGGTCGGGAGGCTACACCTTC. Encoded protein: CASSLVGGSGGYTF.

The genes are TRBV6-1 and TRBJ2-1; no clear D. The CDR3 is made up of 15 amino acids. The germline CDR1 and CDR2 sequences are MNHNS and SASEGT. The germline V and J ends were trimmed by 0 bases and 0 bases, with 6 bases remaining between them. CDR3 protein: CASSEATYSYNEQFF. DNA for the CDR3: TGTGCCAGCAGTGAAGCGACTTACTCCTACAATGAGCAGTTCTTC.

As for this clone: Within the sample, other DNA sequences also encode this same CDR3. The rearrangement uses TRBV6-5 and TRBJ2-7; 7 nucleotides line up with TRBD1. This CDR3 contains 15 residues. V lost 7 bases, J lost 0 bases, and 9 bases stayed unmatched. The germline CDR1 and CDR2 sequences are MNHEY and SVGAGI. The CDR3 protein is CASTNTGAFSYEQYF. The CDR3 DNA reads TGTGCCAGCACTAATACAGGGGCCTTCTCCTACGAGCAGTACTTC.

The chain combines TRBV27 with TRBJ1-2; 8 nucleotides align to TRBD1. After removal of 5 bases from V and 1 base from J, the junction contained 12 bases not matched to a gene. From germline, CDR1 is MNHEY and CDR2 SMNVEV (reference sequence). There are 17 residues in the CDR3. The CDR3 spells CASSTGTGPVFNYGYTF. DNA of the CDR3: TGTGCCAGCAGTACCGGGACAGGTCCTGTTTTTAACTATGGCTACACCTTC.

J is TRBJ2-7 and V is TRBV13, with TRBD1 matching 11 bases. V dropped 4 bases and J dropped 3; count of bases not matched to a gene: 5. Germline CDR1 reads PRHDT; CDR2 reads FYEKMQ (reference sequence). CDR3 size: 15 residues. DNA for the CDR3: TGTGCCAGCAGCTCTACCGGGACAGGGGGCTACGAGCAGTACTTC. It translates to CASSSTGTGGYEQYF.

Details on this clone: No DNA is shown, since the ends of the CDR3 on it are uncertain; the CDR3 is the one TCRdb lists. This chain connects TRBV6-5 to TRBJ2-1; the DNA was not compared with TRBD2, the D call given in the table. The CDR3 sequence runs 15 residues, both termini included. Germline CDR1 reads MNHEY; CDR2 reads SVGAGI. The CDR3 loop is CASSSSGEGYLEQFF.

This clone was counted a few times. J is TRBJ2-1 and V is TRBV5-5; possibly TRBD2 for D (5 bases). Trimming cost V 2 bases and J 6 bases, with 12 bases left between them. The CDR3 has 14 residues. Germline lookup yields CDR1 SGHKS and CDR2 YYEKEE (reference sequence). CDR3 region: CASSFEGVVNEQFF. The CDR3 region has the DNA TGTGCCAGCAGCTTCGAGGGAGTCGTCAATGAGCAGTTCTTC.

This clone turned up a few times. The V call is TRBV27, the J call TRBJ1-1; D gene unclear. CDR1 and CDR2 from the germline V gene are MNHEY and SMNVEV (reference sequence). The CDR3 is 11 residues long. V lost 6 bases, J lost 4 bases, and 6 bases lay in between. The chain's CDR3 is CASRTSTEAFF. The CDR3 nucleotides are TGTGCCAGCAGAACTTCCACTGAAGCTTTCTTT.

The chain employs TRBV27 and TRBJ2-4; possibly TRBD2 for D (5 bases). The CDR3 has 18 amino acids. Deletions cut 4 bases from V and 3 bases from J, with 22 bases between. CDR1 and CDR2 from the germline V gene are MNHEY and SMNVEV (reference sequence). CDR3 bases: TGTGCCAGCAGTTCTTCACATAACGAGGGTTACGGCAAAAACATTCAGTACTTC. Translated, it gives CASSSSHNEGYGKNIQYF.

The gene calls are TRBV11-2 and TRBJ2-7; a possible D gene is TRBD2 (6 bases). Trimming took 3 bases from V and 6 from J, leaving 15 bases between them. Germline-derived CDR1 and CDR2 are SGHAT and FQNNGV. This CDR3 has 14 amino acids. Written as DNA, the CDR3 is TGTGCCAGCAGCTTGGAGGGGAGTAATAGCGAGCAGTACTTC. Amino acids: CASSLEGSNSEQYF.

V is TRBV6-6 and J is TRBJ2-3; D is possibly TRBD2 (5 bases). The ends were cut back, 1 base at V and 3 bases at J, with 11 bases in the middle. This CDR3 region has 15 residues. Germline V gives CDR1 MNHNY, CDR2 SVGAGI (reference sequence). The CDR3, as DNA: TGTGCCAGCAGTTACTTAGGACTGCCTACAGATACGCAGTATTTT. It translates to CASSYLGLPTDTQYF.

The chain is built from TRBV19 and TRBJ2-7; TRBD1 matches 8 bases. Germline CDR1 is LNHDA and CDR2 is SQIVND (reference sequence). Trimming at V came to 3 bases and at J to 6 bases, leaving 7 bases not matched to a gene. The CDR3 has 14 residues. The CDR3 sequence: CASSIRDRSLEQYF. For the CDR3, the DNA is TGTGCCAGTAGTATCCGGGACAGGTCTCTCGAGCAGTACTTC.

CDR3 in amino acids: CASSVRSGRQETQYF. DNA for the CDR3: TGTGCCAGCAGCGTCCGGAGCGGGCGACAAGAGACCCAGTACTTC. The rearrangement joins TRBV9 to TRBJ2-5; tentatively, D is TRBD2 (6 bases). The germline V and J ends were trimmed by 2 bases and 2 bases, with 13 bases remaining between them. Germline V CDR1 and CDR2: SGDLS, YYNGEE. The CDR3 runs to 15 residues.

The chain's CDR3 is CASTHTPPGYTGELFF. In DNA form, the CDR3 reads TGTGCCAGTACTCATACCCCCCCCGGGTACACCGGGGAGCTGTTTTTT. The chain employs TRBV19 and TRBJ2-2; D unclear. Germline values: CDR1 LNHDA, CDR2 SQIVND (reference sequence). This CDR3 comprises 16 residues. V lost 7 bases and J 3 bases, leaving 18 bases between the germline ends.

V usage is TRBV4-3 and J usage is TRBJ1-6; possible D gene TRBD1, 6 bases. The CDR3 consists of 16 residues. Trimming removed 3 bases from V and 10 bases from J, with 19 bases in between. CDR1 is LGHNA, CDR2 YSLEER, per germline. CDR3 sequence: CASSHGRDRSISPLHF. As DNA, the CDR3 is TGCGCCAGCAGCCATGGTCGCGACAGGTCCATCTCACCCCTCCACTTT.

The V call is TRBV11-2, the J call TRBJ1-2; TRBD1 is a possible D gene (6 bases). Between the trimmed V and J ends, which lost 1 base and 5 bases, there was a span of 11 bases. Looked up from germline, CDR1 is SGHAT and CDR2 is FQNNGV. The CDR3 runs 14 residues. This CDR3 is CASSLVAGAYGYTF. The CDR3 DNA sequence: TGTGCCAGCAGCTTAGTGGCAGGGGCATATGGCTACACCTTC.

The chain carries TRBV6-1 and TRBJ1-1; the match to TRBD1 covers 8 bases. The germline V gene has CDR1 MNHNS and CDR2 SASEGT. This CDR3 has 13 residues. The V gene end was trimmed by 10 bases and the J gene end by 5 bases; junction bases not matched to a gene: 9. Here the CDR3 reads CATKDREGTEAFF. The CDR3 DNA is TGTGCCACTAAGGACAGGGAGGGAACTGAAGCTTTCTTT.